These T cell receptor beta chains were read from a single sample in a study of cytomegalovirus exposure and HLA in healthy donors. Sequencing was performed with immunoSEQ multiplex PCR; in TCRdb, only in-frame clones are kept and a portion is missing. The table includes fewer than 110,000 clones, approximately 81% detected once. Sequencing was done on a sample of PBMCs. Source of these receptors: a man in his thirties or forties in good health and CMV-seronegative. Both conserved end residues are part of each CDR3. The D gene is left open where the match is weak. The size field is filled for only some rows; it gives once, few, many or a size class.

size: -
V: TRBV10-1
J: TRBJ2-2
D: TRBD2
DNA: TGCGCCAGCAGTGAAGCGGGAATTAGGATGTTTTTT
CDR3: CASSEAGIRMFF

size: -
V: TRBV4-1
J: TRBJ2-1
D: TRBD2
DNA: TGCGCCAGCAGCTTAGGCGGGGGAAGCGATGAGCAGTTCTTC
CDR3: CASSLGGGSDEQFF

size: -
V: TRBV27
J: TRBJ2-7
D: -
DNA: TGTGCCAGTCGGGGCAGGGGGGTCTACGAGCAGTACTTC
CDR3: CASRGRGVYEQYF

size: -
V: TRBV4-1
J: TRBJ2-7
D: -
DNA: TGCGCCAGCAGCCACGTATTAAATAGAGTCGAGCAGTACTTC
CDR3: CASSHVLNRVEQYF

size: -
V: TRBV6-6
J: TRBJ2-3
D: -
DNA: TGTGCCAGCAGCCTCGTCGGGACTAGCACAGATACGCAGTATTTT
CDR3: CASSLVGTSTDTQYF

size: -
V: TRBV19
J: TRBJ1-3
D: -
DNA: TGTGCCAGTAGCGAGCCCTACTCTGGAAACACCATATATTTT
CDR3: CASSEPYSGNTIYF

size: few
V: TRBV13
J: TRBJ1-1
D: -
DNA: TGTGCCAGCAGCCCCCGAGGCACTGAAGCTTTCTTT
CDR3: CASSPRGTEAFF

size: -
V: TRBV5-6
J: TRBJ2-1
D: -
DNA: TGTGCCAGCAGCTTGTTCGTGAGGGAGCAGTTCTTC
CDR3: CASSLFVREQFF

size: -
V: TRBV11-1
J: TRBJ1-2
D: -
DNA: TGTGCCAGCAGCCCCGACAGATACTATGGCTACACCTTC
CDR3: CASSPDRYYGYTF

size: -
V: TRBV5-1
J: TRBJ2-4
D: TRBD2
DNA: TGCGCCAGCAGCTCCATAGCGGGGGACGCCAAAAACATTCAGTACTTC
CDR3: CASSSIAGDAKNIQYF

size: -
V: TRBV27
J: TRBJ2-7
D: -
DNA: TGTGCCAGCACCTCCGGGTACGAGCAGTACTTC
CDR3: CASTSGYEQYF

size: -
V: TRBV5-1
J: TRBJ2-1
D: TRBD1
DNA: TGCGCCAGCAGAAGGTACCGGGACAGTAACAATGAGCAGTTCTTC
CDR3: CASRRYRDSNNEQFF

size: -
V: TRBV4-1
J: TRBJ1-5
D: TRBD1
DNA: TGCGCCAGCAGCCAAAGCGGACAGGAAAATCAGCCCCAGCATTTT
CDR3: CASSQSGQENQPQHF

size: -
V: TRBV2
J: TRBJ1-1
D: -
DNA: TGTGCCAGCAGGCAGCGGGTTAACACTGAAGCTTTCTTT
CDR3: CASRQRVNTEAFF

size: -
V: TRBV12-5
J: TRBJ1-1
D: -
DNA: TGTGCTAGTGGTTTCCGGACAGCACTAGATATGAACACTGAAGCTTTCTTT
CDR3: CASGFRTALDMNTEAFF

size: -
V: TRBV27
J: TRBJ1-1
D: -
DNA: TGTGCCAGCAGCGGTACCCAGGCTGAAGCTTTCTTT
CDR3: CASSGTQAEAFF

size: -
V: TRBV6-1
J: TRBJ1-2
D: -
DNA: TGTGCCAGCGGTTCAGGGGCGGCCCGCTTTGGCTACACCTTC
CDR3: CASGSGAARFGYTF

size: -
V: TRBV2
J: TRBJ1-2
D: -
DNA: TGTGCCAGCAGCAGGGTTTCTATTTATGGCTACACCTTC
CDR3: CASSRVSIYGYTF

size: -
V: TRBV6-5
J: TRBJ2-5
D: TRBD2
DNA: TGTGCCAGCAGTTGGACCGGGACTAGCAGAGAGACCCAGTACTTC
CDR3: CASSWTGTSRETQYF

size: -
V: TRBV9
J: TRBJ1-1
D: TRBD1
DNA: TGTGCCAGCAGCGTAGTACAGGGGAGAGTCACTGAAGCTTTCTTT
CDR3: CASSVVQGRVTEAFF

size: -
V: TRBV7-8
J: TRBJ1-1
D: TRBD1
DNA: TGTGCCAGCAGCCTCGGACAGGTCTGGACTGAAGCTTTCTTT
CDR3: CASSLGQVWTEAFF

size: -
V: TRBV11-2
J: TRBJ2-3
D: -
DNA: TGTGCCAGCAGCTCCCACAGTGGAGGTTTGACAGATACGCAGTATTTT
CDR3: CASSSHSGGLTDTQYF

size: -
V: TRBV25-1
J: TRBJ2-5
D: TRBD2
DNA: TGTGCCAGCAGGGTCCCACCGGGAGGTGGGGAGACCCAGTACTTC
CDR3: CASRVPPGGGETQYF

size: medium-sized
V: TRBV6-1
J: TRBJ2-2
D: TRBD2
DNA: TGTGCCAGCAGTGAAAGCGGGGGTGATAGCGGGGAGCTGTTTTTT
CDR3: CASSESGGDSGELFF

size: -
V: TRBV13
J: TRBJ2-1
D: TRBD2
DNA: TGTGCCAGCAGCACGGGACTAGCGGGAGGTTTGTCCGATGAGCAGTTCTTC
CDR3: CASSTGLAGGLSDEQFF

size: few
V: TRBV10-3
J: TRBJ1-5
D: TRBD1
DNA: TGTGCCGCCCAGGGACAGGGCAATCAGCCCCAGCATTTT
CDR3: CAAQGQGNQPQHF

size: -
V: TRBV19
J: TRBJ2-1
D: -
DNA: TGTGCCAGTATGGCAGGTGATTACAATGAGCAGTTCTTC
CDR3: CASMAGDYNEQFF

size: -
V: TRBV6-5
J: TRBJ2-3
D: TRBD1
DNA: TGTGCCAGCCTCCGGGGACAGGGCTCAGATACGCAGTATTTT
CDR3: CASLRGQGSDTQYF

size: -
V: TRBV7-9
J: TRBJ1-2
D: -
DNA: TGTGCCAGCAGCCTTAGAACGAGATCGACAGGCACCTATGGCTACACCTTC
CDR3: CASSLRTRSTGTYGYTF

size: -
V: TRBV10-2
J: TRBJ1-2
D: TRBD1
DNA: TGCGCCAGCAGCCCTGGGGCAGGGGGCAACTATGGCTACACCTTC
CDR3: CASSPGAGGNYGYTF

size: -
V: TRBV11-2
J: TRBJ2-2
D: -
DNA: TGTGCCAGCAGCTTAGATTTAAGAGGGACCGGGGAGCTGTTTTTT
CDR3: CASSLDLRGTGELFF

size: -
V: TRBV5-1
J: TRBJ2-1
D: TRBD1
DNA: TGCGCCAGCAGCCCGGACAGGTCCGGGTCCGGGGAGCAGTTCTTC
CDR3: CASSPDRSGSGEQFF

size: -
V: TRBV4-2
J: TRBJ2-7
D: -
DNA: TGTGCCAGCAGCCAAGATTACGGGGGGCTAAGCTACGAGCAGTACTTC
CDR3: CASSQDYGGLSYEQYF

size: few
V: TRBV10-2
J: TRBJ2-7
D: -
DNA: TGCGCCAGCAGTGAGGGCAGAGGGGAGCAGTACTTC
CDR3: CASSEGRGEQYF

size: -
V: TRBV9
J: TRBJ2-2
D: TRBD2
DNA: TGTGCCAGCAGCGTAGAAGGCGGGAGAAGGGCCGGGGAGCTGTTTTTT
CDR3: CASSVEGGRRAGELFF

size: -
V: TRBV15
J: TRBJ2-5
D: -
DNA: TGTGCCACCAGCAGGTACCAGGGGTTGGAAGAGACCCAGTACTTC
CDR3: CATSRYQGLEETQYF

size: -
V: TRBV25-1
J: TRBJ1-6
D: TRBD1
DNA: TGTGCCAGCATTCGACAGGGTGGCAATTCACCCCTCCACTTT
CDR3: CASIRQGGNSPLHF

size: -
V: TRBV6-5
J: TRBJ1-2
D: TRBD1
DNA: TGTGCCAGCAGCCAGGGGGCGAGGTATGGCTACACCTTC
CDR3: CASSQGARYGYTF

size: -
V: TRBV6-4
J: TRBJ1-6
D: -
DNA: TGTGCCAGCAGTGACTCGAAGGGGCAGCCCAATTCACCCCTCCACTTT
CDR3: CASSDSKGQPNSPLHF

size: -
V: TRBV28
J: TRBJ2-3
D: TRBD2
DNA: TGTGCCAGCAGCACGACTAGCGGGAGGACAGATACGCAGTATTTT
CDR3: CASSTTSGRTDTQYF

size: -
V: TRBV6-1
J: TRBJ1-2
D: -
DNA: TGTGCCACAAGCCCCCCCCCGCGATACTATGGCTACACCTTC
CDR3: CATSPPPRYYGYTF

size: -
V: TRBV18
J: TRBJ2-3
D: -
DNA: TGTGCCAGCTCACCCTCTGAACTCACAGATACGCAGTATTTT
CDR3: CASSPSELTDTQYF

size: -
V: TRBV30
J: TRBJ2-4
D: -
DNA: TGTGCCTGGAGTCCGCACGGGTTACAAAACATTCAGTACTTC
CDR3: CAWSPHGLQNIQYF

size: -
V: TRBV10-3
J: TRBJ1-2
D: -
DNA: TGTGCCATCAGGGGAGCGGTACTCACTAACTATGGCTACACCTTC
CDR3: CAIRGAVLTNYGYTF

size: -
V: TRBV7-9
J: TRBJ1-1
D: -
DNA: TGTGCCAGCAGCATCCCAGAGAACACTGAAGCTTTCTTT
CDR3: CASSIPENTEAFF

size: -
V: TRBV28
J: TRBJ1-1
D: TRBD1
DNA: TGTGCCAGCAGCCTAAGCCGGACAGGCCGGGGCACTGAAGCTTTCTTT
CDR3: CASSLSRTGRGTEAFF

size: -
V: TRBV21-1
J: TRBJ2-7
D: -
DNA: TGTGCCAGCAGGACGGCGGGAGTGGCCTACGAGCAGTACTTC
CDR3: CASRTAGVAYEQYF

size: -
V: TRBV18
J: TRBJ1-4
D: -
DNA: TGTGCCAGCTCACCAAACCAGAATAATGAAAAACTGTTTTTT
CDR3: CASSPNQNNEKLFF

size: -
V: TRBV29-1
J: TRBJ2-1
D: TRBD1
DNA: TGCAGCGCTTCAACAGGGGCGTCCCTCAATGAGCAGTTCTTC
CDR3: CSASTGASLNEQFF

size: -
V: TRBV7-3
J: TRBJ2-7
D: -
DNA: TGTGCCAGCAGCCCCGGCGGGGCCGCATACGAGCAGTACTTC
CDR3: CASSPGGAAYEQYF

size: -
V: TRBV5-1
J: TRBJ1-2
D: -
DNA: TGCGCCAGCAGCTTAGGGCAGGGCCCACTTAACTATGGCTACACCTTC
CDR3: CASSLGQGPLNYGYTF

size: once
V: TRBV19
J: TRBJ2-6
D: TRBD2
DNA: TGTGCCAGCCGGGAGGCTTCTGGGGCCAACGTCCTGACTTTC
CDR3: CASREASGANVLTF

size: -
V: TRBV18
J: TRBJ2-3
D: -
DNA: TGTGCCAGCTCACCAAAAATTTCTAGCACAGATACGCAGTATTTT
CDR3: CASSPKISSTDTQYF

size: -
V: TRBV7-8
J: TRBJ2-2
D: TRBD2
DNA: TGTGCCAGCAGTGGCGGGAGGGCCTCCGGGGAGCTGTTTTTT
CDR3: CASSGGRASGELFF

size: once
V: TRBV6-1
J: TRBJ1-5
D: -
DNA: TGTGCCAGCAGTGGACCACAGGGTTATCAGCCCCAGCATTTT
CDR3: CASSGPQGYQPQHF

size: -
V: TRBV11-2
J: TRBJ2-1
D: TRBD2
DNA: TGTGCCAGCAGCTCGGGACTAGCGGGGGATACAAGTGAGCAGTTCTTC
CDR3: CASSSGLAGDTSEQFF

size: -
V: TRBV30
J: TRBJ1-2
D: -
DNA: TGTGCCTGGAGTGTTAGCCAGAGCTATGGCTACACCTTC
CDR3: CAWSVSQSYGYTF

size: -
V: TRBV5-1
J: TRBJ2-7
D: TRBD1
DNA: TGCGCCAGCAGCTTGGAAGGGGGCGGGCAGTACTTC
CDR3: CASSLEGGGQYF

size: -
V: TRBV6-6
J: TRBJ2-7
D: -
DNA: TGTGCCAGCTCTTTCGGGGTCTCCTACGAGCAGTACTTC
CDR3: CASSFGVSYEQYF

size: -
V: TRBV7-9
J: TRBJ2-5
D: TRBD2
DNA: TGTGCCAGCAGCGGGGACTCAGCGGGGGAGACCCAGTACTTC
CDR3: CASSGDSAGETQYF